The 28 T cell receptor beta chains presented below share a single source sample, sequenced in a study of cytomegalovirus exposure and HLA in healthy donors. PCR was performed using 60 Vbeta and 13 Jbeta primers. TCRdb's copy holds only in-frame clones and misses some; the assay was immunoSEQ multiplex PCR. The table shows some 120,000 clones, with approximately 78% occurring only once. The source material was PBMCs. The receptor source for this set is a man aged 25-40 years in good health and CMV-seropositive.

This chain connects TRBV29-1 to TRBJ1-3; D gene unclear. Germline CDR1 is SQVTM and CDR2 is ANQGSEA. The V end lost 6 bases, the J end lost 0 bases, and 12 bases lay between the germline ends. This CDR3 comprises 14 residues. CDR3 nucleotide sequence: TGCAGCGTGGCTACAGTGAGCTCTGGAAACACCATATATTTT. Translation: CSVATVSSGNTIYF.

This chain uses TRBV14 with TRBJ2-1; D is possibly TRBD2 (6 bases). The CDR3 loop spans 13 amino acids. V was cut by 10 bases and J by 4 bases, with 14 bases left in between. CDR1 SGHDN and CDR2 FVKESK come from the germline V gene. This CDR3 is CATGTGPYNEQFF. The CDR3 DNA reads TGTGCCACGGGGACTGGCCCTTACAATGAGCAGTTCTTC.

The rearrangement joins TRBV2 to TRBJ2-1; no clear D. Trimming stripped 11 bases from V and 3 bases from J, with 14 bases between. Per germline, CDR1 SNHLY and CDR2 FYNNEI. CDR3 length equals 13 residues. The chain's CDR3 is CAYLGTLYNEQFF. The CDR3, as DNA: TGTGCCTATCTAGGCACCCTCTACAATGAGCAGTTCTTC.

In this sample, this clone turned up a few times. V is TRBV18 and J is TRBJ2-7; TRBD2 agrees at 10 bases. J was trimmed by 3 bases and V by 3 bases; bases with no gene match: 5. CDR1 KGHSH and CDR2 LQKENI come from the germline V gene. The CDR3 totals 15 residues. CDR3 bases: TGTGCCAGCTCACCGAAACCTAGCGGGAGCTACGAGCAGTACTTC. Its translation is CASSPKPSGSYEQYF.

The chain has TRBV30 and TRBJ1-1; 8 nucleotides line up with TRBD1. This CDR3 spans 17 amino acids. Germline CDR1 is GTSNPN and CDR2 is SVGIG (reference sequence). The V and J ends lost 1 base and 2 bases, in that order; junction bases with no gene match: 12. The CDR3 spells CAWSARGRGLINTEAFF. CDR3 nucleotide sequence: TGTGCCTGGAGTGCTCGGGGCAGGGGGCTTATTAACACTGAAGCTTTCTTT. The full variable domain, with the rest looked up from reference TRBV30 and TRBJ1-1, is SQTIHQWPATLVQPVGSPLSLECTVEGTSNPNLYWYRQAAGRGLQLLFYSVGIGQISSEVPQNLSASRPQDRQFILSSKKLLLSDSGFYLCAWSARGRGLINTEAFFGQGTRLTVV.

The rearrangement links TRBV11-2 to TRBJ1-2; D not resolved. Germline V gives CDR1 SGHAT, CDR2 FQNNGV. The V end was cut by 1 base, the J end by 2 bases, with 11 bases between. The CDR3 is 15 amino acids. The CDR3 DNA is TGTGCCAGCAGCTTAGTGTTGGGCAGAAACTATGGCTACACCTTC. This translates into CASSLVLGRNYGYTF.

This clone was found a few times. V gene TRBV27 combines with J gene TRBJ2-7, with 11 bases fitting TRBD1. V lost 4 bases, J lost 4 bases, and 6 bases stayed unmatched. Germline V CDR1 and CDR2: MNHEY, SMNVEV (reference sequence). The CDR3 is 15 residues long. The CDR3 reads CASSSTGTGGYEQYF. The CDR3 DNA follows: TGTGCCAGCAGTTCCACCGGGACAGGGGGTTACGAGCAGTACTTC.

The chain joins TRBV18 to TRBJ1-5; D is possibly TRBD1 (6 bases). Per germline, CDR1 KGHSH and CDR2 LQKENI. The CDR3 length is 15 residues. V was trimmed by 3 bases and J by 3 bases, leaving 12 bases between them. This CDR3 is CASSPQDSYNQPQHF. The CDR3 DNA follows: TGTGCCAGCTCACCGCAGGACAGCTACAATCAGCCCCAGCATTTT. The whole variable domain, filled in from reference TRBV18 and TRBJ1-5, reads NAGVMQNPRHLVRRRGQEARLRCSPMKGHSHVYWYRQLPEEGLKFMVYLQKENIIDESGMPKERFSAEFPKEGPSILRIQQVVRGDSAAYFCASSPQDSYNQPQHFGDGTRLSIL.

The CDR3 nucleotides read TGTGCCAGCAGCCTGGCCCCGGGGACTGAAGCTTTCTTT. It yields the protein CASSLAPGTEAFF. This chain connects TRBV7-8 to TRBJ1-1, with D uncertain. The V end was cut by 5 bases, the J end by 5 bases, with 12 bases between. The CDR3 is 13 residues long. CDR1 and CDR2 from the germline V gene are SGHVS and FQNEAQ.

The chain employs TRBV6-1 and TRBJ1-4; D is unclear. Germline V gene sequence: CDR1 MNHNS, CDR2 SASEGT. V shed 4 bases and J shed 0 bases, with 9 bases lying between them. The CDR3 runs to 15 residues. The CDR3 region has the DNA TGTGCCAGCAGTGCAACAATCCCAACTAATGAAAAACTGTTTTTT. Translated, it gives CASSATIPTNEKLFF.

The chain links TRBV5-4 to TRBJ2-1, with no clear D. The CDR3 covers 14 residues. Trimming took 0 bases from V and 4 from J, leaving 8 bases between them. In germline, CDR1 is SGHNT, CDR2 YYREEE (reference sequence). The CDR3 protein is CASSLAEEYNEQFF. The CDR3 coding sequence is TGTGCCAGCAGCTTGGCCGAGGAGTACAATGAGCAGTTCTTC.

This sequence joins TRBV10-2 and TRBJ2-1; 9 bases are shared with TRBD1. This CDR3 has 14 residues. The junction had 8 bases not matched to a gene; V was cut back by 7 bases and J by 7 bases. Germline CDR1 reads WSHSY; CDR2 reads SAAADI. The CDR3 protein is CASNWTGAVNEQFF. The CDR3 region has the DNA TGCGCCAGCAATTGGACAGGGGCCGTGAATGAGCAGTTCTTC.

The chain carries TRBV5-8 and TRBJ2-2; D remains unclear. V shed 2 bases and J shed 3 bases, with 2 bases lying between them. The CDR3 extends over 12 amino acids. Germline assignment: CDR1 SGHTS and CDR2 YDEGEE. CDR3 DNA: TGTGCCAGCAGCTTCTACACCGGGGAGCTGTTTTTT. It encodes CASSFYTGELFF. Filled out from reference TRBV5-8 and TRBJ2-2, the complete variable domain reads EAGVTQSPTHLIKTRGQQATLRCSPISGHTSVYWYQQALGLGLQFLLWYDEGEERNRGNFPPRFSGRQFPNYSSELNVNALELEDSALYLCASSFYTGELFFGEGSRLTVL.

The V and J genes are TRBV2 and TRBJ2-3; D unresolved. The CDR3 has 15 amino acids. The V end lost 5 bases, the J end lost 0 bases, and 12 bases lay between the germline ends. Germline CDR1 SNHLY, CDR2 FYNNEI. Written as DNA, the CDR3 is TGTGCCAGCAGTAAAACAGAAATGAGCACAGATACGCAGTATTTT. This sequence encodes CASSKTEMSTDTQYF.

This clone came up once. The genes are TRBV9 and TRBJ2-1, with 7 bases that match TRBD1. V lost 3 bases to trimming and J lost 7 bases; unmatched junction nucleotides: 4. The CDR3 runs 13 residues. Germline V gene lookup returns CDR1 SGDLS and CDR2 YYNGEE. For the CDR3, the DNA is TGTGCCAGCAGCGCCCCAGGGGGAAATGAGCAGTTCTTC. This codes for CASSAPGGNEQFF.

The rearrangement joins TRBV7-9 to TRBJ2-7; TRBD2 matches 8 bases. V was clipped by 6 bases and J by 6 bases; unmatched bases: 10. Germline-derived CDR1 and CDR2 are SEHNR and FQNEAQ (reference sequence). The CDR3 is 14 residues long. CDR3 loop: CASRTSGGVGEQYF. CDR3 bases: TGTGCCAGCAGGACCTCGGGGGGGGTGGGCGAGCAGTACTTC.

In its sample, this clone was seen a few times. The genes are TRBV5-6 and TRBJ1-2, with TRBD1 matching 7 bases. V shed 3 bases, J shed 8 bases, and the junction held 10 bases outside the gene matches. The CDR3 sequence is 14 residues long. Germline loops: CDR1 SGHDT, CDR2 YYEEEE. CDR3 DNA: TGTGCCAGCAGCTACGGACAGGCGACTGGGGGCTACACCTTC. It codes for CASSYGQATGGYTF.

This chain connects TRBV7-2 to TRBJ2-5; D might be TRBD2 (5 bases). The CDR3 length is 16 residues. The germline V gene has CDR1 SGHTA and CDR2 FQGNSA. V was trimmed by 1 base and J by 2 bases, leaving 14 bases between them. As DNA, the CDR3 is TGTGCCAGCAGCTTAGTGGTCTCGGGATTTCAAGAGACCCAGTACTTC. It codes for CASSLVVSGFQETQYF.

This clone was recorded only once. This chain's CDR3 is CASSKRQGFKEKLFF. CDR3 in DNA: TGTGCCAGCAGCAAAAGACAGGGGTTTAAAGAAAAACTGTTTTTT. This chain uses TRBV7-2 with TRBJ1-4, with 8 bases fitting TRBD1. V lost 5 bases and J lost 8; bases outside the gene matches: 10. CDR1 and CDR2 (germline): SGHTA, FQGNSA. CDR3 length: 15 amino acids.

V usage is TRBV27 and J usage is TRBJ1-2; weak D call: TRBD1 (5 bases). Germline CDR1 MNHEY, CDR2 SMNVEV (reference sequence). V was trimmed by 7 bases and J by 4 bases, leaving 16 bases between them. CDR3 length: 14 residues. The CDR3 region has the DNA TGTGCCAGCATCGCGCGGGAGGGACTCTATGGCTACACCTTC. The encoded protein is CASIAREGLYGYTF.

The chain uses TRBV7-2 and TRBJ2-7; 12 bases match TRBD2. The CDR3 sequence is 15 residues long. The germline V gene encodes CDR1 SGHTA and CDR2 FQGNSA. The V gene end was trimmed by 1 base and the J gene end by 4 bases; junction bases not matched to a gene: 2. Here the CDR3 reads CASSLGGTSGYEQYF. The CDR3 region has the DNA TGTGCCAGCAGCTTAGGGGGGACTAGCGGGTACGAGCAGTACTTC.

The J gene is TRBJ2-7, the V gene TRBV30, with 13 bases identical to TRBD2. In germline, CDR1 is GTSNPN, CDR2 SVGIG (reference sequence). The CDR3 has 13 amino acids. Trimming cost V 3 bases and J 7 bases; bases outside gene matches: 3. In DNA form, the CDR3 reads TGTGCCTGGAGCCCGGGACTAGCGGGAGAGCAGTACTTC. Translated, it gives CAWSPGLAGEQYF.

The rearrangement joins TRBV5-5 to TRBJ2-7; 7 bases line up with TRBD2. Germline V gives CDR1 SGHKS, CDR2 YYEKEE (reference sequence). The CDR3 totals 15 residues. J was trimmed by 3 bases and V by 0 bases; bases with no gene match: 6. As DNA, the CDR3 is TGTGCCAGCAGCTTGGCAGCCGGGACTATCTACGAGCAGTACTTC. Protein sequence: CASSLAAGTIYEQYF.

The V gene is TRBV28, the J gene TRBJ1-2; D gene ambiguous. Trimming left V 2 bases short and J 3 bases short, with 10 bases between. The CDR3 runs 14 residues. CDR1 and CDR2 (germline): MDHEN, SYDVKM. CDR3 residues: CASSLGQRDYGYTF. The CDR3 DNA sequence: TGTGCCAGCAGTTTAGGGCAGAGAGACTATGGCTACACCTTC.

This clone was seen a handful of times. V and J are TRBV10-3 and TRBJ2-5; TRBD2 might be the D (6 bases). CDR1 and CDR2 (germline): ENHRY, SYGVKD. The length of the CDR3 is 13 residues. Trimming cost V 10 bases and J 5 bases, with 17 bases left between them. DNA for the CDR3: TGTGCCACCTCCCCCGGGAGCGGGGAGACCCAGTACTTC. This gives the protein CATSPGSGETQYF.

CDR3 sequence (DNA): TGCGCCAGCAGCCAAGAACCGGCAACTAATGAAAAACTGTTTTTT. Protein: CASSQEPATNEKLFF. The chain carries TRBV4-1 and TRBJ1-4; no firm D call. The V gene's germline CDR1 is MGHRA and CDR2 YSYEKL. The CDR3 consists of 15 residues. The germline V and J ends were trimmed by 0 bases and 0 bases, with 5 bases remaining between them.

Turning to this clone: The same CDR3 also results from other DNA sequences found in this sample. CDR3 nucleotide sequence: TGCGCCAGCAGCCAAGACCCGCCGGGTTCCTACAATGAGCAGTTCTTC. It codes for CASSQDPPGSYNEQFF. J is TRBJ2-1 and V is TRBV4-3; D not resolved. CDR1 LGHNA and CDR2 YSLEER come from the germline V gene. The CDR3 consists of 16 residues. V was trimmed by 0 bases and J by 1 base, leaving 10 bases between them.

This rearrangement joins TRBV7-3 to TRBJ2-5, with TRBD1 matching 7 bases. Per the germline V gene, CDR1 is SGHTA and CDR2 is FQGTGA. V lost 4 bases and J lost 2; bases outside the gene matches: 4. The CDR3 contains 14 residues. The CDR3 protein is CASSYQGVQETQYF. The CDR3 DNA reads as TGTGCCAGCAGCTACCAGGGGGTTCAAGAGACCCAGTACTTC. Filled out from reference TRBV7-3 and TRBJ2-5, the complete variable domain reads GAGVSQTPSNKVTEKGKYVELRCDPISGHTALYWYRQSLGQGPEFLIYFQGTGAADDSGLPNDRFFAVRPEGSVSTLKIQRTERGDSAVYLCASSYQGVQETQYFGPGTRLLVL.